This TCR beta chain came from a study of CD8 T cells in ankylosing spondylitis (dated by TCRdb to the late 2010s). With respect to the entire study: The study set out to find disease-linked TCR variants by profiling T cell receptor beta repertoires in ankylosing spondylitis patients and healthy donors. The full study cohort comprised 20 to 30 ankylosing spondylitis patients and 85 to 120 healthy donors. Samples of peripheral blood were taken, and for ankylosing spondylitis patients, synovial fluid was collected as well. Beyond this particular receptor, the publication reports: Some motif variants had previously been reported in the synovial fluid and blood of reactive arthritis patients, which suggests shared mechanisms of disease initiation. The disease-linked clones were reported to be significantly enriched in matched synovial fluid samples from ankylosing spondylitis patients. The disease-linked clones had a CD8+ phenotype and were found at relatively low frequencies in peripheral blood. Blood from ankylosing spondylitis patients appeared to be characterized by a TCR beta motif composed of under 10 highly homologous amino acid variants.

The instrument was an Illumina HiSeq 2500. Quantitative 5'-RACE with molecular barcodes was the method used to prepare the TCR beta libraries. Concerning the study's data processing: To identify disease-linked TCR variants, a new computational method was used, one built on a probabilistic model of VDJ rearrangement. TCRdb reran the public reads through fastp at Q25 and MiXCR, keeping productive beta chains. A single entry per CDR3 protein holds the most common genes and DNA from its merged rows. TCRdb's processing, not the study's, gives the V and J calls here. The sample contains fewer than 250,000 distinct CDR3 sequences, 10% to 13% of them found a single time. The ten largest make up 2.5% to 3% of the sample. In this sample, this clonotype turned up many times. No antigen is known for it. Sequence at one end of the junction differs from germline and may be a read error. The cysteine opens and the phenylalanine closes a CDR3 of 11 amino acids. Left in the record is the CDR3 DNA by itself, 33 bases read in frame from the first base.

Material: blood, either unsorted or a sorted T cell fraction (not recorded which). This clonotype was sampled from a male donor with ankylosing spondylitis or in good health (not recorded which). The chain is made from TRBV12-3 or TRBV12-4 and TRBJ1-1; the best D guess is TRBD1, with 5 bases matching. The CDR3 protein sequence reads: CASSLGGDQVF. In nucleotides, the sequence is TGTGCCAGCAGTTTGGGGGGAGATCAGGTCTTT.